The clone carrying this T cell receptor beta chain was seen repeatedly, ten times or more. Regions amplified from RNA transcripts were the TCR beta CDR3 regions. Researchers ran a first-round RT-PCR on the TCR CDR3 using the HTBI primer set. Via MiXCR, TCRdb re-called the multiplex PCR reads, giving one row per CDR3 protein. Seen here are approximately 370,000 distinct CDR3 sequences, just under 15% observed once, and the top ten hold less than 35%. The data were taken from a study of T cells in Graves' hyperthyroidism and ophthalmopathy. With V trimmed by 7 bases and J by 3 bases, 3 bases remained unmatched. Germline loops: CDR1 SGHRS, CDR2 YFSETQ. This CDR3 comprises 12 residues.

Source material: blood. The chain links TRBV5-1 to TRBJ1-2, with 7 bases identical to TRBD1. The TCR sequence derives from a woman aged 25 to 39 with Graves' hyperthyroidism. The CDR3 DNA follows: TGCGCCAGCGGCGGACAGGACTATGGCTACACCTTC. Protein sequence: CASGGQDYGYTF. Combining the CDR3 with reference TRBV5-1 and TRBJ1-2 gives the whole variable domain KAGVTQTPRYLIKTRGQQVTLSCSPISGHRSVSWYQQTPGQGLQFLFEYFSETQRNKGNFPGRFSGRQFSNSRSEMNVSTLELGDSALYLCASGGQDYGYTFGSGTRLTVV.